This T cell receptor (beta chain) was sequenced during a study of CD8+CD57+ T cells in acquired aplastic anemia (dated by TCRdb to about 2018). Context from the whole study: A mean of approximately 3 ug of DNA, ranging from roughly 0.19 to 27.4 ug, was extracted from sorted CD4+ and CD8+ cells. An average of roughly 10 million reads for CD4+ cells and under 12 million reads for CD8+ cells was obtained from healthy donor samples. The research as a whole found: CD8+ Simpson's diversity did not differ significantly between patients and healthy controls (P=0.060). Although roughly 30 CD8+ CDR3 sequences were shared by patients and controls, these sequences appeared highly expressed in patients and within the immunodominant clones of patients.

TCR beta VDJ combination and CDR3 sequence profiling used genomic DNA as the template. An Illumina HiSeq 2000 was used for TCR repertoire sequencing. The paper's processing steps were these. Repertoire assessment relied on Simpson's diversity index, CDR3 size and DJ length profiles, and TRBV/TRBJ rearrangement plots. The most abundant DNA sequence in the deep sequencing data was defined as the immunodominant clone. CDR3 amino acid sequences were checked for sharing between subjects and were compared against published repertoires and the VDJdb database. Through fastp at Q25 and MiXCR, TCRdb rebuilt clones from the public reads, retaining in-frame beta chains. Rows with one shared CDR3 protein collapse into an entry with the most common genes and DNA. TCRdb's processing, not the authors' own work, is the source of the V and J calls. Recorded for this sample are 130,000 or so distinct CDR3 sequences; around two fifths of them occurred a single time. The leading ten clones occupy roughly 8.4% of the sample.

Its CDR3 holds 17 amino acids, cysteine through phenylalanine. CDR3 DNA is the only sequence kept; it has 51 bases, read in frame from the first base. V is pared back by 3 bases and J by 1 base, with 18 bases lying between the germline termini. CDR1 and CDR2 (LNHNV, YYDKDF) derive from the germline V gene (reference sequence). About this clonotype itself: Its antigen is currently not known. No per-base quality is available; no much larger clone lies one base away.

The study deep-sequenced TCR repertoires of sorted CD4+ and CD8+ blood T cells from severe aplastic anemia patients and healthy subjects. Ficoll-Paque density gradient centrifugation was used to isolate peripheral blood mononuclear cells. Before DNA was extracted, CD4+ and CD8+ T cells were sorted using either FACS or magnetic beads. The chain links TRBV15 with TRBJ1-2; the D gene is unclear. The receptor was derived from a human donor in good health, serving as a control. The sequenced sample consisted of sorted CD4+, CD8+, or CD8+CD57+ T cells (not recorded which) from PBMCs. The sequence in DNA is TGTGCCACCAGCAGCAGTGCTAGAGGTTCGGATAACTATGGCTACACCTTC. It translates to CATSSSARGSDNYGYTF.